This T cell receptor beta chain was profiled in a study of cytotoxic CD8 clonotypes in ibrutinib-treated CLL. Study background: Outcomes included roughly 24 partial and 2 complete responses; after median around 5.5 years, roughly 14 stayed remitted and roughly twelve progressed. Response specimens were obtained following a median treatment duration of about twelve months, with a range of 6 to 36.

Produced via immunoSEQ multiplex PCR; TCRdb's table is partial and in-frame only. The sample records hundreds of thousands of clones, 70% being singletons. General study results and limits: Under therapy, public clonotypes either contracted or stayed stable, and they were uncommon. Exceeding age-matched healthy donors, baseline clonality also tracked the counts of circulating CD8+ T cells.

The CDR3 totals 14 residues. The V gene's germline CDR1 is LNHDA and CDR2 SQIVND (reference sequence). The V end lost 7 bases, the J end lost 3 bases, and 14 bases lay between the germline ends. Notes on this clone: Its antigen is unidentified.

This sample comprised PBMCs, obtained after 24 months of ibrutinib treatment. This receptor was identified in a human donor with chronic lymphocytic leukemia. V is TRBV19 and J is TRBJ2-3; the D gene is possibly TRBD2 (6 bases). The CDR3 DNA reads as TGTGCCAGTACCAAGTGGGACTTGACAGATACGCAGTATTTT. This gives the protein CASTKWDLTDTQYF.